The table lists the clone carrying this T cell receptor (beta chain) with a few counts. Its antigen remains unidentified. The junction had 5 bases not matched to a gene; V was cut back by 3 bases and J by 11 bases. Germline CDR1 GTSNPN, CDR2 SVGIG (reference sequence). The CDR3 has 11 residues. The data stem from a study of identifying expanded T cells in peripheral blood. TCRdb's table, derived via immunoSEQ multiplex PCR, lists solely in-frame clones and lacks some. The sample yields some 100,000 clones, about 88% seen once. General study results and limits: Across healthy donors, higher total template counts meant significantly greater approximately 2-week count variance.

This receptor was taken from a person aged 18 to 69 in good health. V and J are TRBV30 and TRBJ1-1, with TRBD1 matching over 8 bases. Sequencing was carried out using blood. As DNA, the CDR3 is TGTGCCTGGAGGACAGGGGCGGCGGCTTTCTTT. Protein: CAWRTGAAAFF.